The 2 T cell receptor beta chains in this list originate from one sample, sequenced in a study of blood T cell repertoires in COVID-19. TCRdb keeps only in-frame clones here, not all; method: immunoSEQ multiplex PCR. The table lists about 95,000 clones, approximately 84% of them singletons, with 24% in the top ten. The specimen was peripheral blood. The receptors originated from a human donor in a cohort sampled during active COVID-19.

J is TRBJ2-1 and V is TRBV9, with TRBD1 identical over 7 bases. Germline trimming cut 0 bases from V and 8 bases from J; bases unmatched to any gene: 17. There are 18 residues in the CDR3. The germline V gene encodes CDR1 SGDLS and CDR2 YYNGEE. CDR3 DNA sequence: TGTGCCAGCAGCGTAGACTTGAGGGACAGTTGGAGCAGGGATGAGCAGTTCTTC. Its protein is CASSVDLRDSWSRDEQFF.

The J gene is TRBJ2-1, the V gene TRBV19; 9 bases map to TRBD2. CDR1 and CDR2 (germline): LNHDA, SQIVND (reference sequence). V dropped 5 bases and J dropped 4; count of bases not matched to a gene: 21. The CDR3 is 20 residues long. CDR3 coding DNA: TGTGCCAGTAGTCCCTCTGGGCGGGAGGGCCCCCTGACGAAATACAATGAGCAGTTCTTC. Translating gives CASSPSGREGPLTKYNEQFF. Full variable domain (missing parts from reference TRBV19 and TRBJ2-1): DGGITQSPKYLFRKEGQNVTLSCEQNLNHDAMYWYRQDPGQGLRLIYYSQIVNDFQKGDIAEGYSVSREKKESFPLTVTSAQKNPTAFYLCASSPSGREGPLTKYNEQFFGPGTRLTVL.